This entry concerns a single T cell receptor beta chain. Its antigen is unknown. Naive, central memory, regulatory and stem cell-like memory cells within the CD4+ compartment were sorted using CD45RO/CCR7/CD25/CD127/CD95/CD27. As every portion of the isolated RNA was reverse transcribed, the sequencing read expressed TCRB transcripts. Sequencing used immunoSEQ multiplex PCR; TCRdb keeps in-frame clones, though not all of them. The sample lists roughly 150,000 clones, approximately 10% occurring once. The CDR3 is made up of 13 amino acids. Germline CDR1 is LNHNV and CDR2 is YYDKDF (reference sequence). Trimming took 5 bases from V and 2 from J, leaving 9 bases between them. This sample was included in a study of beta chain features in type 1 diabetes. Study-level points and caveats: Within each of all four CD4+ subsets, Type 1 diabetes patients had TCRB CDR3s that were moderately but significantly shorter. The naive, central memory and Treg TCRB repertoires of patients appeared to be more similar to one another than those of healthy donors.

The V gene is TRBV15, the J gene TRBJ2-5, with D maybe TRBD2 (6 bases). Sequencing input: central memory CD4+ T cells from blood. The source of this sequence is a woman in her twenties or thirties with type 1 diabetes. The CDR3 bases are TGTGCCACCAGCCGGGGGAGGCAAGAGACCCAGTACTTC. Translated: CATSRGRQETQYF.